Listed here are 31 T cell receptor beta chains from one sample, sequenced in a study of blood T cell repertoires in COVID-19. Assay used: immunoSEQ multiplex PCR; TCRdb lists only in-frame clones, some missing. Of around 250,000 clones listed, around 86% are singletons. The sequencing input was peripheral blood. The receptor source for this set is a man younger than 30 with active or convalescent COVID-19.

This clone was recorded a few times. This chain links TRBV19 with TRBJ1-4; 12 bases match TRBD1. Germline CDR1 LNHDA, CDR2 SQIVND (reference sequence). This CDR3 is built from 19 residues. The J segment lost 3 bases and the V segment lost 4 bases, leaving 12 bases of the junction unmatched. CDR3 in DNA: TGTGCCAGTAGTACCCGGGGGACAGGGGGCGCCTGGGCTAATGAAAAACTGTTTTTT. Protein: CASSTRGTGGAWANEKLFF.

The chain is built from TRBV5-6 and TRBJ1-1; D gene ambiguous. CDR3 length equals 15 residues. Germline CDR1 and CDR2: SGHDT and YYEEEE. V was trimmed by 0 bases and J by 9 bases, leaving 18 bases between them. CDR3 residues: CASSLGAGPLKKAFF. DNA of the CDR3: TGTGCCAGCAGCTTGGGCGCAGGCCCGTTGAAGAAAGCTTTCTTT.

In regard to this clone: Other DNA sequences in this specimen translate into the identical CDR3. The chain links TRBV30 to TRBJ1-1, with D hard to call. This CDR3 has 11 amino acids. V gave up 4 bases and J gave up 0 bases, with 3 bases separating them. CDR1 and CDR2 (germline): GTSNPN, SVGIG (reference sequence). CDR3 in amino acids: CAWTVNTEAFF. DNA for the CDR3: TGTGCCTGGACGGTGAACACTGAAGCTTTCTTT.

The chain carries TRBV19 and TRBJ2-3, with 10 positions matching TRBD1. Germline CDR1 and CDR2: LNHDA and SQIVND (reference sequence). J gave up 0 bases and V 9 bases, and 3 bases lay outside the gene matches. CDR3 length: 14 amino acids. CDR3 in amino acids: CASAGQGSTDTQYF. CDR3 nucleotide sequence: TGTGCCAGCGCGGGACAGGGGAGCACAGATACGCAGTATTTT.

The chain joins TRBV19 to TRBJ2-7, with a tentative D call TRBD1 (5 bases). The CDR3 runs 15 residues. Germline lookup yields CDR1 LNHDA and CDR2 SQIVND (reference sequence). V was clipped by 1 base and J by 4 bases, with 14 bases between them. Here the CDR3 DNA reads TGTGCCAGTAGTATAGGTGCTGGACACCGTTACGAGCAGTACTTC. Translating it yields CASSIGAGHRYEQYF.

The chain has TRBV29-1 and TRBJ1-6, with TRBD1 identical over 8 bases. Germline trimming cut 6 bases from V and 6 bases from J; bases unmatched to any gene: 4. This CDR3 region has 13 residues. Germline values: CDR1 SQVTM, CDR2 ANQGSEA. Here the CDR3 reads CSVRDRINSPLHF. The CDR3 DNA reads TGCAGCGTCCGGGACAGGATTAATTCACCCCTCCACTTT.

The DNA for the CDR3 is TGTGCCAGAAGCCCGGCAGAACTACTTAAACAACGTCCCTCCTACGAGCAGTACTTC. This translates into CARSPAELLKQRPSYEQYF. The V call is TRBV5-3, the J call TRBJ2-7; D is ambiguous. TRBV5-3 is an open reading frame, and its role is uncertain. V dropped 4 bases and J dropped 0 bases, with 26 bases sitting between them. There are 19 residues in the CDR3.

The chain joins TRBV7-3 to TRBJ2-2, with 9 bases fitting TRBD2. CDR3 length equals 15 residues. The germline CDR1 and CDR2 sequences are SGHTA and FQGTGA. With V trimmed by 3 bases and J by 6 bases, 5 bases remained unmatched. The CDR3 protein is CASSFSGSVPGELFF. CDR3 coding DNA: TGTGCCAGCAGCTTTAGCGGGAGTGTTCCCGGGGAGCTGTTTTTT.

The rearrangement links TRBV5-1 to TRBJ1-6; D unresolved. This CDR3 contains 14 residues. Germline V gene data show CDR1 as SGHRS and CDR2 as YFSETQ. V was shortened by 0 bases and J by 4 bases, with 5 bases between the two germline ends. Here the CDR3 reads CASSLDRYNSPLHF. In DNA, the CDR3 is TGCGCCAGCAGCTTGGACCGGTATAATTCACCCCTCCACTTT.

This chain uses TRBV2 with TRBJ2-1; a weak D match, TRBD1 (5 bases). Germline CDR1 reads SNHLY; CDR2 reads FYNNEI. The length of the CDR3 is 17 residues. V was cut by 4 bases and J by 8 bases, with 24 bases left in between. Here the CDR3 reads CASSGGFDTGPYYEQFF. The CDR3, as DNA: TGTGCCAGCAGTGGTGGGTTTGACACAGGTCCCTATTATGAGCAGTTCTTC.

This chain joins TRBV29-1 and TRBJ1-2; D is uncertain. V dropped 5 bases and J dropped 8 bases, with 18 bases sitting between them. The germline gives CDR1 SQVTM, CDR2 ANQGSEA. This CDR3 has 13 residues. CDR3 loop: CSVTAAWGGGYTF. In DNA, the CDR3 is TGCAGCGTTACGGCAGCTTGGGGAGGCGGCTACACCTTC.

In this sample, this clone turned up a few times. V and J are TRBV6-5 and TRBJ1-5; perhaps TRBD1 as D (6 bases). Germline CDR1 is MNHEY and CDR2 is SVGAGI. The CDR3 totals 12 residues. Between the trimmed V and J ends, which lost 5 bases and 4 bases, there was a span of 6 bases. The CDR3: CASSQGNQPQHF. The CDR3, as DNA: TGTGCCAGCAGTCAGGGGAATCAGCCCCAGCATTTT.

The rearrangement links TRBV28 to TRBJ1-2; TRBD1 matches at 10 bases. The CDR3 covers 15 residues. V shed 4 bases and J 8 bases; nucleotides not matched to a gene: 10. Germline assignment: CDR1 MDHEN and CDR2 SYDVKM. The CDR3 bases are TGTGCCAGCAGTTGGGGGACAGGGGCCTCAGGGGGCTACACCTTC. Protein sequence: CASSWGTGASGGYTF.

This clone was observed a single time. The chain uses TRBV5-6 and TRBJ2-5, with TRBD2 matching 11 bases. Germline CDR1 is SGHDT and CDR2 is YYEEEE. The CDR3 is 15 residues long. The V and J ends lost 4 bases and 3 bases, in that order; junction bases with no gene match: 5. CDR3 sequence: CASSLAGGMEETQYF. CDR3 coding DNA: TGTGCCAGCAGCCTAGCGGGAGGAATGGAAGAGACCCAGTACTTC. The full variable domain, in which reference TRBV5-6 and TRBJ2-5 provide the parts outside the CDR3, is DAGVTQSPTHLIKTRGQQVTLRCSPKSGHDTVSWYQQALGQGPQFIFQYYEEEERQRGNFPDRFSGHQFPNYSSELNVNALLLGDSALYLCASSLAGGMEETQYFGPGTRLLVL.

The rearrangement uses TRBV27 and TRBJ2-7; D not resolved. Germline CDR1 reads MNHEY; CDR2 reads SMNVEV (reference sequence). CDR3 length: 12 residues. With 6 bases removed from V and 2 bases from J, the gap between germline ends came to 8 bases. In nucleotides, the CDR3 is TGTGCCAGCAGGAGCATTACCTACGAGCAGTACTTC. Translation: CASRSITYEQYF.

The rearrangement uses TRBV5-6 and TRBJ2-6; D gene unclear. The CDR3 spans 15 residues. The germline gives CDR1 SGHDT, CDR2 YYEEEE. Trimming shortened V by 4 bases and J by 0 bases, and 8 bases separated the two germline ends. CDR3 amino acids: CASSRYSSGANVLTF. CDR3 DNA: TGTGCCAGCAGCCGCTACAGCTCTGGGGCCAACGTCCTGACTTTC.

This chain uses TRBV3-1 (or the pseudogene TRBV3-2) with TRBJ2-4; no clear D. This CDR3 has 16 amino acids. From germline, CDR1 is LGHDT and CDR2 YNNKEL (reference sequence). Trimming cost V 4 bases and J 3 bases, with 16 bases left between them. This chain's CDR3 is CASSLSEELVKNIQYF. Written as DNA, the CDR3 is TGTGCCAGCAGCCTATCCGAGGAGTTGGTCAAAAACATTCAGTACTTC.

DNA of the CDR3: TGTGCCAGCGGTTCGCGGATCCAAGAGACCCAGTACTTC. Its translation is CASGSRIQETQYF. J is TRBJ2-5 and V is TRBV28; D remains unclear. Trimming cost V 8 bases and J 1 base, with 11 bases left between them. Germline V gives CDR1 MDHEN, CDR2 SYDVKM. There are 13 residues in the CDR3.

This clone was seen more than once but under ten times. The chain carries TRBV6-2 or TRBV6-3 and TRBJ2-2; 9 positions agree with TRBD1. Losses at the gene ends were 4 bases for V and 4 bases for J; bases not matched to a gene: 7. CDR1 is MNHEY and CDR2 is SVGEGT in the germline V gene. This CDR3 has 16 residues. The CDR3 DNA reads TGTGCCAGCAGTTGGGGGGACAGGGTCCGCACCGGGGAGCTGTTTTTT. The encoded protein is CASSWGDRVRTGELFF.

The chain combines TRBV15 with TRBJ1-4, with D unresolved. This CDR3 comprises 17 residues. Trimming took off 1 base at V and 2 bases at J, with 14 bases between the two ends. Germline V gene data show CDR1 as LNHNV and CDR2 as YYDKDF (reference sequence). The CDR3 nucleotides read TGTGCCACCAGCAGAGTAAAGAGAAGATCCACTAATGAAAAACTGTTTTTT. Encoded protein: CATSRVKRRSTNEKLFF.

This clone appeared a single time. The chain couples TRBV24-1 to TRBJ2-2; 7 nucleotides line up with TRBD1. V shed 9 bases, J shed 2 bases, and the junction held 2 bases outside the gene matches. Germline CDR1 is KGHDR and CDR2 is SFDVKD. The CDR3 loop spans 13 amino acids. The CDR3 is CATRQGNTGELFF. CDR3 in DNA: TGTGCCACCCGACAGGGAAACACCGGGGAGCTGTTTTTT.

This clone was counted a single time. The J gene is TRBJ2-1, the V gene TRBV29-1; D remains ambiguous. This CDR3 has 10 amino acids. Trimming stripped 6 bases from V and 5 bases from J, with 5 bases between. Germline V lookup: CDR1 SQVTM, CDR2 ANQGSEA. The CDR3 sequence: CSVAHNEQFF. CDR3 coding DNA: TGCAGCGTGGCCCACAATGAGCAGTTCTTC.

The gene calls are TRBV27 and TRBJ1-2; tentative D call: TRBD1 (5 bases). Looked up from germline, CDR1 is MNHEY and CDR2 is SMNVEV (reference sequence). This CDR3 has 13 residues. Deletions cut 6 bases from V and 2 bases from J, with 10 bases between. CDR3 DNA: TGTGCCAGCAGAAAGACAGAGAACTATGGCTACACCTTC. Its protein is CASRKTENYGYTF.

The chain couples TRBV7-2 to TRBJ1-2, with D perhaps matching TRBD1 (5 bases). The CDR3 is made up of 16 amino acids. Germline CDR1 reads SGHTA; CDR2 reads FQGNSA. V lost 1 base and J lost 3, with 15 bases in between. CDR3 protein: CASSLVIDGRDYGYTF. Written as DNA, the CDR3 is TGTGCCAGCAGCTTAGTGATTGATGGCAGGGACTATGGCTACACCTTC. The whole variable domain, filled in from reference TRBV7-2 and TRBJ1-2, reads GAGVSQSPSNKVTEKGKDVELRCDPISGHTALYWYRQSLGQGLEFLIYFQGNSAPDKSGLPSDRFSAERTGGSVSTLTIQRTQQEDSAVYLCASSLVIDGRDYGYTFGSGTRLTVV.

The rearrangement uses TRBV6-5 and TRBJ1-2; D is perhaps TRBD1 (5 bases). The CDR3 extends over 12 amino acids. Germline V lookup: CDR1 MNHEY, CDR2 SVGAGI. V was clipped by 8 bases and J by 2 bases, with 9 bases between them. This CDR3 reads CASFDRNYGYTF. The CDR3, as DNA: TGTGCCAGCTTTGACAGAAACTATGGCTACACCTTC.

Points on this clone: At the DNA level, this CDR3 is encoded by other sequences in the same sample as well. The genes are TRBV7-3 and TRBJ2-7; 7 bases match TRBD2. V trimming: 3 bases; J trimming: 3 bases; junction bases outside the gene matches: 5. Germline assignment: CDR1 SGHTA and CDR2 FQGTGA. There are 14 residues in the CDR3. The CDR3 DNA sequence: TGTGCCAGCAGCTTTGGACTAGACGGCTACGAGCAGTACTTC. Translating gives CASSFGLDGYEQYF.

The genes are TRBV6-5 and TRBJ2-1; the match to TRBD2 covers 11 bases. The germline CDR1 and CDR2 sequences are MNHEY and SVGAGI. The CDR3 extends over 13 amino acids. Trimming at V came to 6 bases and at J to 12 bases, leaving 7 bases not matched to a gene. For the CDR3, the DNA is TGTGCCAGCAGCCCCGGGACTAGCGGATTGCAGTTCTTC. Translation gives CASSPGTSGLQFF.

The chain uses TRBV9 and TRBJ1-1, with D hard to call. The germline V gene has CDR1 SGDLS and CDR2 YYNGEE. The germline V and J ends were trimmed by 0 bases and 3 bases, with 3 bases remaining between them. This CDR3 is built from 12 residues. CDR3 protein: CASSVADTEAFF. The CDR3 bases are TGTGCCAGCAGCGTAGCGGACACTGAAGCTTTCTTT.

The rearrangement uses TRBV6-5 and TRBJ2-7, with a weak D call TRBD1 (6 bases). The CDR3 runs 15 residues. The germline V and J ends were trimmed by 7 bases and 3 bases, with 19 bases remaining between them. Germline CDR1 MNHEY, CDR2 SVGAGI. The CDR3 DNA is TGTGCCAGCACCCTCGGGGACATTGGGGGCTACGAGCAGTACTTC. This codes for CASTLGDIGGYEQYF.

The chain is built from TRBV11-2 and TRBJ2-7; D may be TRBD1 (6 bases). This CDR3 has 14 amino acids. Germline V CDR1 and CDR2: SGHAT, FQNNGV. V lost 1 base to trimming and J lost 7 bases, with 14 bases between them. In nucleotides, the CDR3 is TGTGCCAGCAGCTTAGTCAGGGGATGGGAGGAGCAGTACTTC. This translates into CASSLVRGWEEQYF.

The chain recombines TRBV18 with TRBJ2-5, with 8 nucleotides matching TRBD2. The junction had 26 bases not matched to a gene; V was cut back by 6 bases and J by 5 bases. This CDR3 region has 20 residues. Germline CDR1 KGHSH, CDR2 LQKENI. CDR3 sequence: CASSRQTLGGRTLGFETQYF. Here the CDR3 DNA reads TGTGCCAGCTCCCGGCAAACTTTGGGCGGGAGGACGCTCGGCTTTGAGACCCAGTACTTC.